Listed here are 16 T cell receptor beta chains from one sample, sequenced in a study of T cell clonotyping in hematopoietic cell transplantation. Time point given: recipient sample about 28 days before transplant, after cytoreduction. Produced via immunoSEQ multiplex PCR; TCRdb's table is partial and in-frame only. The table records about 45,000 clones, 82% of them present only once. The material was peripheral blood mononuclear cells, obtained before stem cell transplant. These receptors all come from a man between 60 and 75 years old with myelodysplastic syndrome. Some clones in this sample may be carry-over from other donors' samples.

V is TRBV20-1 and J is TRBJ1-2, with D possibly being TRBD1 (5 bases). Between the trimmed V and J ends, which lost 7 bases and 3 bases, there was a span of 9 bases. Germline values: CDR1 DFQATT, CDR2 SNEGSKA (reference sequence). The CDR3 loop spans 11 amino acids. CDR3 DNA sequence: TGCAGTGGGGGCGGCGACTATGGCTACACCTTC. Translation: CSGGGDYGYTF.

This clone has a single count. V usage is TRBV19 and J usage is TRBJ1-4; 12 bases line up with TRBD1. V lost 4 bases, J lost 7 bases, and 4 bases stayed unmatched. Germline values: CDR1 LNHDA, CDR2 SQIVND (reference sequence). The CDR3 runs to 15 residues. CDR3 nucleotides: TGTGCCAGTAGTAGCCGGGACAGGGGGCGTGAAAAACTGTTTTTT. Translation: CASSSRDRGREKLFF.

This sequence joins TRBV16 and TRBJ2-7; D is ambiguous. From germline, CDR1 is KGHSY and CDR2 FQNENV. The CDR3 runs 11 residues. V was shortened by 4 bases and J by 6 bases, with 7 bases between the two germline ends. This CDR3 reads CASSLEAEQYF. CDR3 coding DNA: TGTGCCAGCAGCCTAGAGGCCGAGCAGTACTTC.

As regards this clone: The sample carries other DNA sequences with the same CDR3. For the CDR3, the DNA is TGTGCCAGCAGCCAAGCGACAGAATACGAGCAGTACTTC. Amino acids: CASSQATEYEQYF. This rearrangement joins TRBV4-2 to TRBJ2-7, with D perhaps matching TRBD1 (5 bases). Germline V gene data show CDR1 as LGHNA and CDR2 as YNFKEQ. This CDR3 region has 13 residues. Between the trimmed V and J ends, which lost 1 base and 4 bases, there was a span of 8 bases.

The V gene is TRBV13, the J gene TRBJ1-2; 11 nucleotides line up with TRBD1. Germline loops: CDR1 PRHDT, CDR2 FYEKMQ (reference sequence). The CDR3 sequence is 15 residues long. The trim removed 4 bases at V and 7 bases at J, leaving 8 bases unmatched. The DNA for the CDR3 is TGTGCCAGCAGCTCGACCGGACAGGGGGCATCTGGCTACACCTTC. Amino acid sequence: CASSSTGQGASGYTF.

This sequence joins TRBV7-9 and TRBJ1-1, with TRBD1 matching over 11 bases. Germline CDR1 and CDR2: SEHNR and FQNEAQ (reference sequence). Trimming removed 3 bases from V and 5 bases from J; junction bases left unmatched: 8. The CDR3 has 16 amino acids. The DNA of the CDR3 is TGTGCCAGCAGCTTTCAGGGACAGGGGGTGGTAACTGAAGCTTTCTTT. This translates into CASSFQGQGVVTEAFF.

This clone has a single count. The chain recombines TRBV7-8 with TRBJ2-5, with D possibly being TRBD2 (6 bases). The CDR3 totals 13 residues. Trimming took 5 bases from V and 5 from J, leaving 12 bases between them. CDR1 is SGHVS, CDR2 FQNEAQ, per germline. The CDR3 sequence: CASSIRRGETQYF. DNA for the CDR3: TGTGCCAGCAGCATCCGGAGGGGCGAGACCCAGTACTTC.

In this sample, this clone turned up once. The chain recombines TRBV7-2 with TRBJ1-3, with D hard to call. The CDR3 totals 13 residues. The germline gives CDR1 SGHTA, CDR2 FQGNSA. V dropped 2 bases and J dropped 3 bases, with 5 bases sitting between them. As DNA, the CDR3 is TGTGCCAGCAGCTTAAACGATGGAAACACCATATATTTT. Translated: CASSLNDGNTIYF. Looking up the rest from reference TRBV7-2 and TRBJ1-3 gives the full variable domain: GAGVSQSPSNKVTEKGKDVELRCDPISGHTALYWYRQSLGQGLEFLIYFQGNSAPDKSGLPSDRFSAERTGGSVSTLTIQRTQQEDSAVYLCASSLNDGNTIYFGEGSWLTVV.

The rearrangement links TRBV7-9 to TRBJ2-5, with a possible D match to TRBD1 (6 bases). Per the germline V gene, CDR1 is SEHNR and CDR2 is FQNEAQ (reference sequence). The CDR3 runs to 16 residues. Between the trimmed V and J ends, which lost 4 bases and 6 bases, there was a span of 21 bases. CDR3 nucleotide sequence: TGTGCCAGCAGCTCAACAGGACAGCAGATTCGGAAGACCCAGTACTTC. It is translated as CASSSTGQQIRKTQYF. The full variable domain, with the rest looked up from reference TRBV7-9 and TRBJ2-5, is DTGVSQNPRHKITKRGQNVTFRCDPISEHNRLYWYRQTLGQGPEFLTYFQNEAQLEKSRLLSDRFSAERPKGSFSTLEIQRTEQGDSAMYLCASSSTGQQIRKTQYFGPGTRLLVL.

The chain joins TRBV11-1 to TRBJ1-1; D is perhaps TRBD1 (5 bases). Trimming cost V 1 base and J 10 bases, with 13 bases left between them. Germline V lookup: CDR1 SGHAT, CDR2 FQDESV (reference sequence). This CDR3 region has 13 residues. As DNA, the CDR3 is TGTGCCAGCAGCTTAGACAGGACGAGAGTAGCTTTCTTT. Translation gives CASSLDRTRVAFF.

The CDR3: CAWSIVGSLTEAFF. Written as DNA, the CDR3 is TGTGCCTGGAGTATCGTAGGGAGTTTGACTGAAGCTTTCTTT. The chain uses TRBV30 and TRBJ1-1, with no clear D. This CDR3 region has 14 residues. The germline V gene encodes CDR1 GTSNPN and CDR2 SVGIG (reference sequence). Trimming removed 2 bases from V and 5 bases from J, with 15 bases in between. Supplemented by reference TRBV30 and TRBJ1-1, the full variable domain reads SQTIHQWPATLVQPVGSPLSLECTVEGTSNPNLYWYRQAAGRGLQLLFYSVGIGQISSEVPQNLSASRPQDRQFILSSKKLLLSDSGFYLCAWSIVGSLTEAFFGQGTRLTVV.

The CDR3 sequence is CASSRGNNEQFF. The CDR3 DNA reads as TGCGCCAGCAGCCGAGGGAACAATGAGCAGTTCTTC. This chain links TRBV5-1 with TRBJ2-1, with D tentatively TRBD2 (5 bases). This CDR3 region has 12 residues. V was shortened by 4 bases and J by 5 bases, with 7 bases between the two germline ends. Germline CDR1 is SGHRS and CDR2 is YFSETQ.

The V and J genes are TRBV2 and TRBJ2-7; TRBD2 agrees at 8 bases. Germline-derived CDR1 and CDR2 are SNHLY and FYNNEI. Trimming at V came to 3 bases and at J to 5 bases, leaving 18 bases not matched to a gene. CDR3 length: 18 residues. The CDR3 loop reads CASSDPAHLSGAINEQYF. The CDR3, as DNA: TGTGCCAGCAGTGACCCAGCCCATCTTAGCGGGGCGATAAACGAGCAGTACTTC. Variable domain in full (rest from reference TRBV2 and TRBJ2-7): EPEVTQTPSHQVTQMGQEVILRCVPISNHLYFYWYRQILGQKVEFLVSFYNNEISEKSEIFDDQFSVERPDGSNFTLKIRSTKLEDSAMYFCASSDPAHLSGAINEQYFGPGTRLTVT.

The chain carries TRBV10-3 and TRBJ1-1; D uncertain. Germline loops: CDR1 ENHRY, CDR2 SYGVKD. Deletions cut 3 bases from V and 7 bases from J, with 15 bases between. There are 14 residues in the CDR3. The DNA of the CDR3 is TGTGCCATCAGTGATCACGCAACTATGGATGAAGCTTTCTTT. This gives the protein CAISDHATMDEAFF.

The chain carries TRBV29-1 and TRBJ2-1; no clear D. Germline V lookup: CDR1 SQVTM, CDR2 ANQGSEA. With 3 bases removed from V and 9 bases from J, the gap between germline ends came to 15 bases. The CDR3 runs 13 residues. The CDR3 bases are TGCAGCGTTGAGAAAGCCACGGGTAGTGAGCAGTTCTTC. Translation gives CSVEKATGSEQFF.

The chain uses TRBV7-6 and TRBJ2-2; weak D call: TRBD1 (5 bases). V lost 1 base to trimming and J lost 0 bases, with 9 bases between them. The germline V gene has CDR1 SGHVS and CDR2 FNYEAQ. This CDR3 has 16 residues. The CDR3 sequence is CASSLGQGTNTGELFF. The CDR3 coding sequence is TGTGCCAGCAGCTTAGGTCAGGGTACGAACACCGGGGAGCTGTTTTTT.